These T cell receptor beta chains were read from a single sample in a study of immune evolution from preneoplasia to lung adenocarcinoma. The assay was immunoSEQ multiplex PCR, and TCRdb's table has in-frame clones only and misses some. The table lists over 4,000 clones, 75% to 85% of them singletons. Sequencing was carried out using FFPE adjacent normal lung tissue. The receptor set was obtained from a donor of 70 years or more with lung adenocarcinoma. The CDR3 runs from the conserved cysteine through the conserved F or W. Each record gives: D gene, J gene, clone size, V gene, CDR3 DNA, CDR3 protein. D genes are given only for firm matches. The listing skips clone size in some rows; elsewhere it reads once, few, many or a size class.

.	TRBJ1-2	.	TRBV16	TGTGCCAGCAGCCCGCGACAGGCCGACAACTATGGCTACACCTTC	CASSPRQADNYGYTF
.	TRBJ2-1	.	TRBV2	TGTGCCAGCAGTGAAGAGGGGGGAATATACAATGAGCAGTTCTTC	CASSEEGGIYNEQFF
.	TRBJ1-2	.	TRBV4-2	TGTGCCAGCAGCCCAGAACAGGGCTATGGCTACACCTTC	CASSPEQGYGYTF
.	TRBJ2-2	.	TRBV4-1	TGCGCCAGCAGTTCTGACACCGGGGAGCTGTTTTTT	CASSSDTGELFF
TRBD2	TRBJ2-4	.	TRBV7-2	TGTGCCAGCAGCCATGGATCTAGCGGGAGTCCCGCCAAAAACATTCAGTACTTC	CASSHGSSGSPAKNIQYF
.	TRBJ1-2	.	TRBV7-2	TGTGCCAGCAGCTTAAGTACATTTGAGGACGACTATGGCTACACCTTC	CASSLSTFEDDYGYTF
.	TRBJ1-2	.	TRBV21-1	TGTGCCAGCAGCAAAGATGACAACGATGGCTACACCTTC	CASSKDDNDGYTF
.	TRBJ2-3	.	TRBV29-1	TGCAGCGTTGATAGGGGGTTTGCAGATACGCAGTATTTT	CSVDRGFADTQYF
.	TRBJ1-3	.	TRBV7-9	TGTGCCAGCAGCTATTACAGGGCGACAGACAGTAATTTT	CASSYYRATDSNF
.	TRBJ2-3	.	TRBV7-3	TGTGCCAGCAGCTCCGACCGCACAGATACGCAGTATTTT	CASSSDRTDTQYF
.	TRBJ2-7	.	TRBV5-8	TGTGCCAGCAAGTGGGCCAACGAGCAGTACTTC	CASKWANEQYF
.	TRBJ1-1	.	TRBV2	TGTGCCAGGAGCGAGAACACGAACACTGAAGCTTTCTTT	CARSENTNTEAFF
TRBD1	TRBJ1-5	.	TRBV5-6	TGTGCCAGCAGCTTGGCCAGCAGGGGGCGACGACAGCCCCAGCATTTT	CASSLASRGRRQPQHF
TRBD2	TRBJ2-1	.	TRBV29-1	TGCAGCGTTGAGGGTCTAGCGGCAGCCATCGGCAATGAGCAGTTCTTC	CSVEGLAAAIGNEQFF
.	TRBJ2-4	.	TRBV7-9	TGTGCCAGCAGCTTAGGACTAGACGCTGACATTCAGTACTTC	CASSLGLDADIQYF
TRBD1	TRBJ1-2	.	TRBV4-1	TGCGCCAGTAAGGGACAGGGAGCAGGCTACACCTTC	CASKGQGAGYTF
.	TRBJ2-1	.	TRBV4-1	TGCGCCAGCAGCCCAAGCGGCCCCTCGGGCTACAATGAGCAGTTCTTC	CASSPSGPSGYNEQFF
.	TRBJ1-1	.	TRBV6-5	TGTGCCAGCAGTTTAAACCGATACACTGAAGCTTTCTTT	CASSLNRYTEAFF
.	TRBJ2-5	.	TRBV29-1	TGCAGCGTTGAAGATGGGGGTGGCGAGACCCAGTACTTC	CSVEDGGGETQYF
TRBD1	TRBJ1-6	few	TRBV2	TGTGCCAGCACCCTGGGACAGGGGAAAAATTCACCCCTCCACTTT	CASTLGQGKNSPLHF
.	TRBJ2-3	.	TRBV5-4	TGTGCCAGCAGCTTGCAGGGTATAGGTACAGATACGCAGTATTTT	CASSLQGIGTDTQYF
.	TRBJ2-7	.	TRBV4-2	TGTGCCAGCAGCCAAGGACGGAGGCCCGAGCAGTACTTC	CASSQGRRPEQYF
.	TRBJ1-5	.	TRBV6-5	TGTGCCAGCAGCGTTGGACGGCCGCCTCAGCCCCAGCATTTT	CASSVGRPPQPQHF
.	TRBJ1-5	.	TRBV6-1	TGTGCCAGCAGTGAAGCGGTGGAGGCAGTTCAGCCCCAGCATTTT	CASSEAVEAVQPQHF
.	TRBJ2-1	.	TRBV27	TGTGCCAGCAGAACACGCCCGGGACTGAACGAGTACAATGAGCAGTTCTTC	CASRTRPGLNEYNEQFF
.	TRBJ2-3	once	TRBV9	TGTGCCAGCAACCGGGCCCCCACAGATACGCAGTATTTT	CASNRAPTDTQYF
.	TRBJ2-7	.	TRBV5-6	TGTGCCAGCAGCTTAATTACGGCAACCCAGACCTACGAGCAGTACTTC	CASSLITATQTYEQYF
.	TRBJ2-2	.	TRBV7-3	TGTGCCAGCAGCTTACGGGGTAGCTTTGGCGGGGAGCTGTTTTTT	CASSLRGSFGGELFF
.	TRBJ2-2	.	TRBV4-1	TGCGCCAGCAGCCAAGCGGAGAACACCGGGGAGCTGTTTTTT	CASSQAENTGELFF
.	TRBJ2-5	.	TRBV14	TGTGCCAGCAGCCAAGTGGAGACAGGAACCCAGTACTTC	CASSQVETGTQYF
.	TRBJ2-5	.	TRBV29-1	TGCAGCGTTGGGGTGGGGAGGGAGACCCAGTACTTC	CSVGVGRETQYF
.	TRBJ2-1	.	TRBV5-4	TGTGCCAGCAACCGGGACTCCAGCCCCCCGTACAATGAGCAGTTCTTC	CASNRDSSPPYNEQFF
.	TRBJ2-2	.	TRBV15	TGTGCCACCAGCAGAGATATAGGAGAGCTTAACACCGGGGAGCTGTTTTTT	CATSRDIGELNTGELFF
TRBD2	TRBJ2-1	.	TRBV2	TGTGCCAGCAGGAGCCTAGCGGGAATCGATGAGCAGTTCTTC	CASRSLAGIDEQFF
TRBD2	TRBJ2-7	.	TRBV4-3	TGCGCCAGCAGCCAAGAACTCGGGGCGGGAGTCTACGAGCAGTACTTC	CASSQELGAGVYEQYF
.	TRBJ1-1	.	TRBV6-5	TGTGCCAGCAGCCCCGGGGGGTGGACTTTCTTT	CASSPGGWTFF
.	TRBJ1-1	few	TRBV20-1	TGCAGTGCTTTAGGGAACACTGAAGCTTTCTTT	CSALGNTEAFF
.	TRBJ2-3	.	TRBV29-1	TGCAGCGGGCAGGAAGGCACAGATACGCAGTATTTT	CSGQEGTDTQYF
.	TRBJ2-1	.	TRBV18	TGTGCCAGCTCACCGGGCAGGGGCTACTACAATGAGCAGTTCTTC	CASSPGRGYYNEQFF
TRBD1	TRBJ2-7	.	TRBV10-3	TGTGCCATCAGTCCGACAGGGGGCGAGCAGTACTTC	CAISPTGGEQYF
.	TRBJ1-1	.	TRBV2	TGTGCCAGCAGTGATGCCGGAAAAGGTTTGGCTTTCTTT	CASSDAGKGLAFF
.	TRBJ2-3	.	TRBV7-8	TGTGCCAGCAGCTTAGTGGACTTAGCCTCCACAGATACGCAGTATTTT	CASSLVDLASTDTQYF
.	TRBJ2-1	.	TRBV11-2	TGTGCCAGCAGCTTCGGACTCAACAATGAGCAGTTCTTC	CASSFGLNNEQFF
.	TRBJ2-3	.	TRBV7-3	TGTGCCAGCAGCTTAGCCGGACAGACCACAGATACGCAGTATTTT	CASSLAGQTTDTQYF
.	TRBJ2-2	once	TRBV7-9	TGTGCCAGCAGCCTCATCATCACCGGGGAGCTGTTTTTT	CASSLIITGELFF
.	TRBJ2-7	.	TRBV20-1	TGCAGTGGGCTTAACGACTACGAGCAGTACTTC	CSGLNDYEQYF